This T cell receptor beta chain was profiled in a study of T cells in Graves' hyperthyroidism and ophthalmopathy. Uncontrolled infection, other autoimmune disease, pregnancy or lactation excluded patients. RNA transcripts were the template for amplifying TCR beta CDR3 regions. The primer set for the first-round RT-PCR of the TCR CDR3 was HTBI. TCRdb fed the multiplex PCR reads into MiXCR, producing one record per CDR3 protein. The data hold roughly 840,000 distinct CDR3 sequences, with more than 30% observed a single time. About this clonotype: What it binds is not known.

Findings of the study overall: Ophthalmopathy was identified by the model a median around 6.9 months ahead of onset.

This TCR derives from a man younger than 30 with Graves' hyperthyroidism. Sample: blood.

CDR3 loop: CASSLGLTGGGELFF. In DNA form, the CDR3 reads TGCGCCAGCAGCTTGGGACTAACCGGGGGCGGGGAGCTGTTTTTT. The chain joins TRBV5-1 to TRBJ2-2; weak D call: TRBD2 (6 bases). Looked up from germline, CDR1 is SGHRS and CDR2 is YFSETQ. The CDR3 consists of 15 residues. Trimming cost V 0 bases and J 7 bases, with 13 bases left between them.